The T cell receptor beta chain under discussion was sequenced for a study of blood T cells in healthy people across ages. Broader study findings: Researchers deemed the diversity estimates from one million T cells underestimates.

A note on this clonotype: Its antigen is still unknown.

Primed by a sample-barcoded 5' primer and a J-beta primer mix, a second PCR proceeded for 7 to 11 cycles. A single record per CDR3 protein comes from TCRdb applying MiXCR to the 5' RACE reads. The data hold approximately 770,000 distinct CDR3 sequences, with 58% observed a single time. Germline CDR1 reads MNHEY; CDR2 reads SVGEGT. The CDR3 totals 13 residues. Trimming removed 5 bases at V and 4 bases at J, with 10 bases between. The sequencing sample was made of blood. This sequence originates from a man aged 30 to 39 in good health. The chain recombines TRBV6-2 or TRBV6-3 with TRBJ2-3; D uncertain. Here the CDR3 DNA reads TGTGCCAGCAGTGACCGAGAATCAGATACGCAGTATTTT. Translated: CASSDRESDTQYF.